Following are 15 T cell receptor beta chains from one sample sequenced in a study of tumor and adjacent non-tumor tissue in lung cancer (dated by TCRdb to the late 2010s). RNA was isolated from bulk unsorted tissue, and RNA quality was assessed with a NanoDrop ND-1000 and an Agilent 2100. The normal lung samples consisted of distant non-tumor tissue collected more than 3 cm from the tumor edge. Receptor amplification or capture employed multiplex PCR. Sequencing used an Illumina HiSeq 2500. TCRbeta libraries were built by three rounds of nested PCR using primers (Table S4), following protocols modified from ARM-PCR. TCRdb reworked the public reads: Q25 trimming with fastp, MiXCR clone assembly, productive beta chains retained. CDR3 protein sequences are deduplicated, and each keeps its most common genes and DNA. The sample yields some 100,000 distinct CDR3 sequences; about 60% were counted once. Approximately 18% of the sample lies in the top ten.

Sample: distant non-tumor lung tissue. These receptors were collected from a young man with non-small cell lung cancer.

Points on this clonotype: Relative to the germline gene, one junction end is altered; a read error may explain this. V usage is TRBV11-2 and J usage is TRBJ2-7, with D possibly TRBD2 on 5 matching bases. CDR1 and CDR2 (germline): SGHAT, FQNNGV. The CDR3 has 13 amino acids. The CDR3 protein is CVSSLDYSYEQYF. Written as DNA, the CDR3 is TGTGTCAGCAGCTTAGACTACTCCTACGAGCAGTACTTC.

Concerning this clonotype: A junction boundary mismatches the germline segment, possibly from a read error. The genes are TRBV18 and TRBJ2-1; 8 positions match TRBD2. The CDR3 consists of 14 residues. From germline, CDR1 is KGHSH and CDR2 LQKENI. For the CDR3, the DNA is TGTGCCAGCTCCCGCCAGCGGGAGCCCCCAATGCAGTCCTTC. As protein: CASSRQREPPMQSF. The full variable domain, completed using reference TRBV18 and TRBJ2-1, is NAGVMQNPRHLVRRRGQEARLRCSPMKGHSHVYWYRQLPEEGLKFMVYLQKENIIDESGMPKERFSAEFPKEGPSILRIQQVVRGDSAAYFCASSRQREPPMQSFGPGTRLTVL.

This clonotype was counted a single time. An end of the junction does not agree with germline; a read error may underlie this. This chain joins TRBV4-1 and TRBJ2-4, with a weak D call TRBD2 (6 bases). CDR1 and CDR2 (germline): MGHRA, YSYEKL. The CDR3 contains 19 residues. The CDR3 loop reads CACSPLPQQDYAAKNIQYF. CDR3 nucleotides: TGCGCCTGCAGTCCCCTACCCCAGCAGGACTATGCAGCCAAAAACATTCAGTACTTC.

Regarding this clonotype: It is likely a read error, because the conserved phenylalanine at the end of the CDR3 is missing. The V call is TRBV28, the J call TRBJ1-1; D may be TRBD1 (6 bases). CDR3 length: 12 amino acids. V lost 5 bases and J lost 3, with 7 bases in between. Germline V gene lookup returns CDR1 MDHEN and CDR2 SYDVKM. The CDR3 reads CASSTGHTEAFI. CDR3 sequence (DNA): TGTGCCAGCAGTACAGGGCACACTGAAGCTTTCATT.

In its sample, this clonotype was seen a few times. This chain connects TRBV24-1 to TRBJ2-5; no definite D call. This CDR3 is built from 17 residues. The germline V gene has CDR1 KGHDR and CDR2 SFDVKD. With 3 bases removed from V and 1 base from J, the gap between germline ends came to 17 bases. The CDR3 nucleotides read TGTGCCACCAGTGATACCCTCAAAGCTCTGGCCCAAGAGACCCAGTACTTC. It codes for CATSDTLKALAQETQYF.

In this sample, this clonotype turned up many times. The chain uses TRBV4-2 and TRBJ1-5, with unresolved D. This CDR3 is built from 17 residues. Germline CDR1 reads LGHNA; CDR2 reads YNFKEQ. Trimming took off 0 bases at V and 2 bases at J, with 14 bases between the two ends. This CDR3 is CASSQDGQAGGNQPQHF. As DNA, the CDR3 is TGTGCCAGCAGCCAAGATGGGCAGGCGGGAGGCAATCAGCCCCAGCATTTT.

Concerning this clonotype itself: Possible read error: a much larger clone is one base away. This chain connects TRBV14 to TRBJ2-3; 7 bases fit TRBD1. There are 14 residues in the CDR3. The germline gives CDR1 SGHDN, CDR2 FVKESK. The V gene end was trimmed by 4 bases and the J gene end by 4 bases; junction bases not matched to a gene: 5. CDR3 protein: CASSPTGNSDTQYF. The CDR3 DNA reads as TGTGCCAGCAGCCCGACAGGGAACTCAGATACGCAGTATTTT.

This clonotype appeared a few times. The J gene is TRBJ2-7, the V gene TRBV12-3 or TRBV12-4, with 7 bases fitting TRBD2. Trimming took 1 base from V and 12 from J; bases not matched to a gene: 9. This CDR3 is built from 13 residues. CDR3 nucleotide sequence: TGTGCCAGCAGTTTAGGTGGGAGGGCCGAGTGGTACTTC. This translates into CASSLGGRAEWYF.

CDR3: CASREPPETQYF. The CDR3 coding sequence is TGTGCCAGCAGGGAACCGCCGGAGACCCAGTACTTC. The chain couples TRBV2 to TRBJ2-5, with D uncertain. The germline gives CDR1 SNHLY, CDR2 FYNNEI. This CDR3 comprises 12 residues. V was shortened by 6 bases and J by 5 bases, with 10 bases between the two germline ends.

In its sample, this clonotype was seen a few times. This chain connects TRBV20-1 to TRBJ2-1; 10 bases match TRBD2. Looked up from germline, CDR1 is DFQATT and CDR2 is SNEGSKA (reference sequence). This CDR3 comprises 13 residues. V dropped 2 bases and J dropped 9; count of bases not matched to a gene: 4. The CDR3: CSARLAGAGEQFF. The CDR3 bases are TGCAGTGCTAGACTAGCGGGAGCGGGTGAGCAGTTCTTC.

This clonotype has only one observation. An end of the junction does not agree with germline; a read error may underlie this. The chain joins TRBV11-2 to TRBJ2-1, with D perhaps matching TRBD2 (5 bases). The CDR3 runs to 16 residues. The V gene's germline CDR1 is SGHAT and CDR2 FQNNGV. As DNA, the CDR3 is TGTACCAGCAGCTTAGCTAGCAGGACGGCCTACAATGAGCAGTTCTTC. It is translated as CTSSLASRTAYNEQFF.

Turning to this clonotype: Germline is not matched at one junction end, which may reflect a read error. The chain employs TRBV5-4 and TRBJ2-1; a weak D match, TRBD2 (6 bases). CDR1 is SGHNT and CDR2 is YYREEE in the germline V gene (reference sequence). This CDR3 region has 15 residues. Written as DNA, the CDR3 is TGTGTCAGCAGCCCAAGCTACGGGAGATCAAATGAGCAGTTCTTC. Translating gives CVSSPSYGRSNEQFF.

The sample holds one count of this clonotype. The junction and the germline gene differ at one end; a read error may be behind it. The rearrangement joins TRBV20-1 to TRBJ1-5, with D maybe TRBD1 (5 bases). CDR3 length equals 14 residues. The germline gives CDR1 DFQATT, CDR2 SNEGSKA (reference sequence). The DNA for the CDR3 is TGCAGTCCTAGAGCCGGGGCCAGAAATCAGCCCCAACATTTT. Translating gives CSPRAGARNQPQHF.

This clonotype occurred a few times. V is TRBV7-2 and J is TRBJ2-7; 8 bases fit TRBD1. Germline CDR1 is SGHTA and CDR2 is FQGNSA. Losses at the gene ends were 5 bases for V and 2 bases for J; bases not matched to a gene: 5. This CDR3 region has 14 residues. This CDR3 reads CASSLGQAAYEQYF. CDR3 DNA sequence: TGTGCCAGCAGCCTGGGACAGGCTGCCTACGAGCAGTACTTC.

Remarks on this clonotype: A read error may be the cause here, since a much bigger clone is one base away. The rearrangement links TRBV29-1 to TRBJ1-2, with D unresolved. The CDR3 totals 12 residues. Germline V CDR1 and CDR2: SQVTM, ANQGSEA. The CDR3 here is CSVERSGYSYTF. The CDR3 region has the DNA TGCAGCGTTGAACGCTCTGGCTATAGCTACACCTTC.